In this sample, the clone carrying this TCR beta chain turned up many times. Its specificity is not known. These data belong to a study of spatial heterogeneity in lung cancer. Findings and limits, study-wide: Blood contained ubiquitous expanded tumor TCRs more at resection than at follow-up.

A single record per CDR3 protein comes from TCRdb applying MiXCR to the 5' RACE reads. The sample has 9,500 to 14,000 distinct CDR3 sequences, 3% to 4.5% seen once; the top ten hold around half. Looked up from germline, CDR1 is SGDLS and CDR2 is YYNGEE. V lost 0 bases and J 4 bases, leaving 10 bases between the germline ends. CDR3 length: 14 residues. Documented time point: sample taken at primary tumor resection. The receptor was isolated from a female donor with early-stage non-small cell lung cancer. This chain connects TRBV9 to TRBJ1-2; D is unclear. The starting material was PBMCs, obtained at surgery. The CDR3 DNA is TGTGCCAGCAGCGTAGGGGTGGTGGCCTATGGCTACACCTTC. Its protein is CASSVGVVAYGYTF.